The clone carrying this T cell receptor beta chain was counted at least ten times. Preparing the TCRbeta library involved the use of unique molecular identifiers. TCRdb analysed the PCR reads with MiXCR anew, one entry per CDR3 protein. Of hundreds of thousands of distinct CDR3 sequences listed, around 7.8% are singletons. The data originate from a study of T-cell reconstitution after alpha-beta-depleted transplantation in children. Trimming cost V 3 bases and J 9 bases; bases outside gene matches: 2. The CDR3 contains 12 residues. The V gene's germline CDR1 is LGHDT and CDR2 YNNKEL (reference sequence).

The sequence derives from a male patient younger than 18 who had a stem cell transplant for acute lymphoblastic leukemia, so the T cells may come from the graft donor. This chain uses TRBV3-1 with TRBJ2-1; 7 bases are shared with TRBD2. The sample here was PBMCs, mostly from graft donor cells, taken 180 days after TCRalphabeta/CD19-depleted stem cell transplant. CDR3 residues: CASSHRGVEQFF. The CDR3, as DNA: TGTGCCAGCAGCCATCGGGGGGTTGAGCAGTTCTTC.